The 14 T cell receptor beta chains reported below all come from one sample, sequenced in a study of T cells in localized non-small cell lung cancer. The assay was immunoSEQ multiplex PCR, and TCRdb's table has in-frame clones only and misses some. The sample lists approximately 31,000 clones; about four fifths were seen once. The source material was peripheral blood, sampled before any cancer treatment. The receptors here all came from a male donor older than 55 with stage II squamous cell lung carcinoma.

The chain's CDR3 is CASSFSGAGTEKLFF. Here the CDR3 DNA reads TGCGCCAGCAGCTTCTCAGGGGCAGGGACCGAAAAACTGTTTTTT. V is TRBV5-1 and J is TRBJ1-4; a weak D match, TRBD1 (6 bases). Germline CDR1 and CDR2: SGHRS and YFSETQ. The CDR3 sequence is 15 residues long. Trimming removed 2 bases from V and 8 bases from J, with 16 bases in between. The full variable domain, in which reference TRBV5-1 and TRBJ1-4 provide the parts outside the CDR3, is KAGVTQTPRYLIKTRGQQVTLSCSPISGHRSVSWYQQTPGQGLQFLFEYFSETQRNKGNFPGRFSGRQFSNSRSEMNVSTLELGDSALYLCASSFSGAGTEKLFFGSGTQLSVL.

This clone was observed a few times. The J gene is TRBJ2-7, the V gene TRBV30; D is unresolved. Trimming removed 2 bases from V and 6 bases from J, with 11 bases in between. The germline gives CDR1 GTSNPN, CDR2 SVGIG (reference sequence). This CDR3 is 12 amino acids long. As DNA, the CDR3 is TGTGCCTGGAGTCCCACACCGGGCGAGCAGTACTTC. Its protein is CAWSPTPGEQYF. Combining the CDR3 with reference TRBV30 and TRBJ2-7 gives the whole variable domain SQTIHQWPATLVQPVGSPLSLECTVEGTSNPNLYWYRQAAGRGLQLLFYSVGIGQISSEVPQNLSASRPQDRQFILSSKKLLLSDSGFYLCAWSPTPGEQYFGPGTRLTVT.

The V gene is TRBV6-5, the J gene TRBJ1-1; no clear D gene. V was trimmed by 7 bases and J by 0 bases, leaving 15 bases between them. Germline CDR1 reads MNHEY; CDR2 reads SVGAGI. CDR3 length equals 15 residues. The CDR3 sequence is CASTPIGSLNTEAFF. The DNA for the CDR3 is TGTGCCAGCACCCCCATCGGTAGCTTGAACACTGAAGCTTTCTTT.

The V call is TRBV7-6, the J call TRBJ2-3; 7 bases are a match to TRBD2. The trim removed 11 bases at V and 2 bases at J, leaving 10 bases unmatched. This CDR3 comprises 14 residues. From germline, CDR1 is SGHVS and CDR2 FNYEAQ. The CDR3 here is CALSGAGPTDTQYF. The CDR3 region has the DNA TGTGCCCTGAGCGGGGCGGGGCCCACAGATACGCAGTATTTT. Drawing the rest from reference TRBV7-6 and TRBJ2-3, the complete variable domain is GAGVSQSPRYKVTKRGQDVALRCDPISGHVSLYWYRQALGQGPEFLTYFNYEAQQDKSGLPNDRFSAERPEGSISTLTIQRTEQRDSAMYRCALSGAGPTDTQYFGPGTRLTVL.

This clone has just a few counts. The chain carries TRBV9 and TRBJ2-7; D might be TRBD1 (6 bases). Trimming shortened V by 0 bases and J by 4 bases, and 14 bases separated the two germline ends. This CDR3 is built from 15 residues. CDR1 is SGDLS and CDR2 is YYNGEE in the germline V gene. The CDR3 protein is CASSVDWGRGYEQYF. CDR3 nucleotides: TGTGCCAGCAGCGTAGATTGGGGGCGCGGGTACGAGCAGTACTTC.

The V call is TRBV4-1, the J call TRBJ2-5; TRBD1 matches at 7 bases. V gave up 2 bases and J gave up 7 bases; unmatched junction bases: 10. Germline V gene lookup returns CDR1 MGHRA and CDR2 YSYEKL. CDR3 size: 15 residues. The CDR3 spells CASSQTQGPEGTQYF. CDR3 DNA sequence: TGCGCCAGCAGCCAAACACAGGGGCCCGAGGGGACCCAGTACTTC.

This chain joins TRBV30 and TRBJ2-7, with TRBD1 matching 8 bases. V trimming: 3 bases; J trimming: 7 bases; junction bases outside the gene matches: 8. The CDR3 spans 13 residues. The germline V gene encodes CDR1 GTSNPN and CDR2 SVGIG (reference sequence). The DNA of the CDR3 is TGTGCCTGGAGAAGGACAGGGAGTTGGGAGCAGTACTTC. Protein sequence: CAWRRTGSWEQYF.

About this clone itself: The sample contains more than one DNA sequence encoding this CDR3. This chain links TRBV6-1 with TRBJ2-3; D ambiguous. Between the trimmed V and J ends, which lost 3 bases and 0 bases, there was a span of 16 bases. Germline V lookup: CDR1 MNHNS, CDR2 SASEGT. The length of the CDR3 is 17 residues. The CDR3 region is CASSDTPLTTSTDTQYF. As DNA, the CDR3 is TGTGCCAGCAGTGATACGCCACTTACCACGAGCACAGATACGCAGTATTTT.

The chain uses TRBV6-6 and TRBJ2-2, with D unclear. This CDR3 region has 12 residues. From germline, CDR1 is MNHNY and CDR2 SVGAGI (reference sequence). V lost 3 bases and J 6 bases, leaving 5 bases between the germline ends. CDR3 region: CASSYGAGELFF. CDR3 bases: TGTGCCAGCAGTTATGGGGCCGGGGAGCTGTTTTTT.

This chain uses TRBV9 with TRBJ1-2; a weak D match, TRBD1 (5 bases). Looked up from germline, CDR1 is SGDLS and CDR2 is YYNGEE. V lost 4 bases and J 7 bases, leaving 17 bases between the germline ends. The CDR3 consists of 14 residues. DNA of the CDR3: TGTGCCAGCAGCCCTCCGCAGGGAGTCCCTGGCTACACCTTC. Its protein product is CASSPPQGVPGYTF.

This clone was observed once. The chain uses TRBV11-2 and TRBJ2-5; D might be TRBD1 (5 bases). Germline CDR1 SGHAT, CDR2 FQNNGV. Trimming shortened V by 3 bases and J by 2 bases, and 13 bases separated the two germline ends. This CDR3 has 15 amino acids. CDR3 region: CASSLGQKLQETQYF. The CDR3 bases are TGTGCCAGCAGCTTGGGGCAGAAGCTTCAAGAGACCCAGTACTTC. Drawing the rest from reference TRBV11-2 and TRBJ2-5, the complete variable domain is EAGVAQSPRYKIIEKRQSVAFWCNPISGHATLYWYQQILGQGPKLLIQFQNNGVVDDSQLPKDRFSAERLKGVDSTLKIQPAKLEDSAVYLCASSLGQKLQETQYFGPGTRLLVL.

The chain recombines TRBV18 with TRBJ2-5; possible D gene TRBD1, 6 bases. CDR1 and CDR2 from the germline V gene are KGHSH and LQKENI. The CDR3 runs to 12 residues. The germline V and J ends were trimmed by 5 bases and 2 bases, with 6 bases remaining between them. CDR3 bases: TGTGCCAGCTCAGGACAGCAAGAGACCCAGTACTTC. Translation gives CASSGQQETQYF.

The J gene is TRBJ2-5, the V gene TRBV30; D may correspond to TRBD1 or TRBD2 (5 bases each). CDR1 and CDR2 (germline): GTSNPN, SVGIG (reference sequence). The CDR3 is made up of 13 amino acids. V shed 2 bases and J shed 3 bases, with 10 bases lying between them. CDR3 region: CAWSRREKETQYF. For the CDR3, the DNA is TGTGCCTGGAGTCGCAGGGAGAAAGAGACCCAGTACTTC.

J is TRBJ2-2 and V is TRBV5-1, with TRBD2 identical over 7 bases. The CDR3 length is 15 residues. The germline V gene has CDR1 SGHRS and CDR2 YFSETQ. Germline trimming cut 4 bases from V and 1 base from J; bases unmatched to any gene: 4. CDR3 nucleotides: TGCGCCAGCAGCCCCGGCGGGGGGAACACCGGGGAGCTGTTTTTT. It codes for CASSPGGGNTGELFF. The full variable domain, with the rest looked up from reference TRBV5-1 and TRBJ2-2, is KAGVTQTPRYLIKTRGQQVTLSCSPISGHRSVSWYQQTPGQGLQFLFEYFSETQRNKGNFPGRFSGRQFSNSRSEMNVSTLELGDSALYLCASSPGGGNTGELFFGEGSRLTVL.